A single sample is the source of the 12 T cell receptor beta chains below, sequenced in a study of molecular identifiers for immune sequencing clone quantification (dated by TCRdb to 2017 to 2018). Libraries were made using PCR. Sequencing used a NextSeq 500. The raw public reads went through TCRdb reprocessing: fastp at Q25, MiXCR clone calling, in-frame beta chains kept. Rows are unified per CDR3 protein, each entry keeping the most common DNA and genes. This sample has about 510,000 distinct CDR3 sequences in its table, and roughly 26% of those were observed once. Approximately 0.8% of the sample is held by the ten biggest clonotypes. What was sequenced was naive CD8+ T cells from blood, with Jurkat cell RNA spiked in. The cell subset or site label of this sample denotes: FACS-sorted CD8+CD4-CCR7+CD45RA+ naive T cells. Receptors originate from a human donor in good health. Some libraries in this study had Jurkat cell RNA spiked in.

CDR3 protein: CSARRPGEMSNQPQHF. For the CDR3, the DNA is TGCAGTGCTCGCAGGCCCGGGGAGATGTCCAATCAGCCCCAGCATTTT. The V gene is TRBV20-1, the J gene TRBJ1-5; D unresolved. V lost 5 bases to trimming and J lost 3 bases, with 20 bases between them. There are 16 residues in the CDR3. CDR1 DFQATT and CDR2 SNEGSKA come from the germline V gene (reference sequence).

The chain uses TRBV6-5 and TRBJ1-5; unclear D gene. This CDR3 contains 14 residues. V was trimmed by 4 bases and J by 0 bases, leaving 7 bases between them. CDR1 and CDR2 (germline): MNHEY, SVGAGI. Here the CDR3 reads CASSSMDSNQPQHF. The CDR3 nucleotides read TGTGCCAGCAGTTCCATGGATAGCAATCAGCCCCAGCATTTT.

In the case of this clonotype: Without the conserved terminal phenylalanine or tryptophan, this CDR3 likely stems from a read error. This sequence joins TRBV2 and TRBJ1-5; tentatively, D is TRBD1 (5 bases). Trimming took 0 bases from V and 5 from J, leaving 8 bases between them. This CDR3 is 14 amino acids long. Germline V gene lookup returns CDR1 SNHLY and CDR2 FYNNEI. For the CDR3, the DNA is TGTGCCAGCAGTGAAGCTGGGGACTATCAGCCCCAGCATTCT. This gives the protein CASSEAGDYQPQHS.

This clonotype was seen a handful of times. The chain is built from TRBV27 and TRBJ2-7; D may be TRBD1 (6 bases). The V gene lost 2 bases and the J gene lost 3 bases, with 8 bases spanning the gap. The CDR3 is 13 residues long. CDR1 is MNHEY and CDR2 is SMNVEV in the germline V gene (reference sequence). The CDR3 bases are TGTGCCAGCAGTTTAAAGGACAGCTACGAGCAGTACTTC. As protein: CASSLKDSYEQYF.

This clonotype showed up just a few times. CDR3 DNA sequence: TGTGCCAGTAGTATAGCGGAGGAGGAGACCCAGTACTTC. It specifies CASSIAEEETQYF. This sequence joins TRBV19 and TRBJ2-5, with D maybe TRBD2 (5 bases). Trimming removed 1 base at V and 5 bases at J, with 8 bases between. The CDR3 extends over 13 amino acids. CDR1 is LNHDA, CDR2 SQIVND, per germline (reference sequence).

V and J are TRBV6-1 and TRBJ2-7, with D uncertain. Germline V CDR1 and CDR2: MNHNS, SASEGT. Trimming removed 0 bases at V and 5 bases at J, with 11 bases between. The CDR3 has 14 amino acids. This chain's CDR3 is CASSEAQISHEQYF. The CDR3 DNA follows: TGTGCCAGCAGTGAAGCGCAAATCAGCCACGAGCAGTACTTC.

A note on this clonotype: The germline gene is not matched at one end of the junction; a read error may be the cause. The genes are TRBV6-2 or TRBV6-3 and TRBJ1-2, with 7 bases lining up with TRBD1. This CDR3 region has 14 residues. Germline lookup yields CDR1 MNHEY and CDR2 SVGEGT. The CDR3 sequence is CVSSWTGVSRGYTF. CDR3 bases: TGTGTCAGCAGCTGGACAGGAGTAAGTCGCGGCTACACCTTC.

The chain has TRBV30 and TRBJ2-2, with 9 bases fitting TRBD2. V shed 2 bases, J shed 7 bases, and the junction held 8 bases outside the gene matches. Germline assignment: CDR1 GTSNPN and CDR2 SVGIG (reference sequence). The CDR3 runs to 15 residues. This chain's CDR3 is CAWSTLAGRFGELFF. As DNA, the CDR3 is TGTGCCTGGAGTACCCTAGCGGGGAGGTTCGGGGAGCTGTTTTTT.

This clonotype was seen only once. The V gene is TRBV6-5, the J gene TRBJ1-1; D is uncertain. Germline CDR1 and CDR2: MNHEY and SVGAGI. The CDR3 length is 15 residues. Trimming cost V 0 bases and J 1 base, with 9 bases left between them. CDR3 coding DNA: TGTGCCAGCAGTTACTCGGAAGGGTCGAACACTGAAGCTTTCTTT. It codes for CASSYSEGSNTEAFF.

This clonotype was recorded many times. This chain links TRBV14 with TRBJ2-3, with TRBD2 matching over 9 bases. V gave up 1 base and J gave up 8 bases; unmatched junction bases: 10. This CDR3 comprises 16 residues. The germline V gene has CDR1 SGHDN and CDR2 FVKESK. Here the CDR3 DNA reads TGTGCCAGCAGCCAAGCCCTAGCGGGACGGGTTGGTACGCAGTATTTT. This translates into CASSQALAGRVGTQYF. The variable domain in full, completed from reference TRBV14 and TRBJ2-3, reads EAGVTQFPSHSVIEKGQTVTLRCDPISGHDNLYWYRRVMGKEIKFLLHFVKESKQDESGMPNNRFLAERTGGTYSTLKVQPAELEDSGVYFCASSQALAGRVGTQYFGPGTRLTVL.

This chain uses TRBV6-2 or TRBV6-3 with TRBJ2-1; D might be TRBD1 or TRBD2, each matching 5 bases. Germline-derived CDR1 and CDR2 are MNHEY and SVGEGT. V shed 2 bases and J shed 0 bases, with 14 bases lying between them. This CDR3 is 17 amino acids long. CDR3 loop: CASSYRRGPRSYNEQFF. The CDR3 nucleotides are TGTGCCAGCAGTTACCGTCGGGGACCTCGCTCCTACAATGAGCAGTTCTTC.

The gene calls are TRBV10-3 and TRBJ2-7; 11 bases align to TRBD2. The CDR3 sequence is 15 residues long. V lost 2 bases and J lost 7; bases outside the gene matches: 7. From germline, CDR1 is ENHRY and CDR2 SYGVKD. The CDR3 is CAISEVAGGAWEQYF. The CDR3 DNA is TGTGCCATCAGTGAGGTAGCGGGAGGGGCTTGGGAGCAGTACTTC.